The 5 T cell receptor beta chains listed next were all sequenced from one sample in a study of CD8 T cells in Susac syndrome. An input of roughly 0.5 to 1 ug of RNA was subjected to reverse transcription using random hexamers. From the immunoSEQ multiplex PCR reads, TCRdb called clonotypes with MiXCR, one entry per CDR3 protein. The data hold roughly 220,000 distinct CDR3 sequences, with approximately 94% observed a single time. The specimen sequenced was CD4+ T cells from PBMCs. Every receptor here comes from a human donor with Susac syndrome.

The chain has TRBV7-3 and TRBJ2-7; 9 positions match TRBD2. CDR1 is SGHTA, CDR2 FQGTGA, per germline. The length of the CDR3 is 17 residues. V lost 2 bases, J lost 1 base, and 9 bases stayed unmatched. The CDR3 sequence: CASSLARLAAGSYEQYF. Written as DNA, the CDR3 is TGTGCCAGCAGCTTAGCGAGACTAGCGGCTGGATCCTACGAGCAGTACTTC.

The rearrangement joins TRBV15 to TRBJ2-3, with 7 bases aligning to TRBD1. The CDR3 has 17 residues. Germline values: CDR1 LNHNV, CDR2 YYDKDF (reference sequence). The J segment lost 0 bases and the V segment lost 8 bases, leaving 14 bases of the junction unmatched. The CDR3 region is CATAGPRQGTSTDTQYF. The CDR3 nucleotides read TGTGCCACCGCGGGTCCCCGACAGGGAACTAGCACAGATACGCAGTATTTT.

The genes are TRBV6-6 and TRBJ1-6; D gene ambiguous. CDR1 is MNHNY, CDR2 SVGAGI, per germline (reference sequence). Trimming stripped 4 bases from V and 8 bases from J, with 9 bases between. The CDR3 extends over 13 amino acids. The CDR3 spells CASSSDTYSPLHF. The CDR3 DNA reads as TGTGCCAGCAGTTCCGACACCTATTCACCCCTCCACTTT.

This chain connects TRBV11-2 to TRBJ1-1; D is unclear. The CDR3 sequence is 14 residues long. The germline V gene has CDR1 SGHAT and CDR2 FQNNGV. The ends were cut back, 1 base at V and 3 bases at J, with 9 bases in the middle. As DNA, the CDR3 is TGTGCCAGCAGCTTAGGAGACATCTACACTGAAGCTTTCTTT. Its protein product is CASSLGDIYTEAFF. Filled out from reference TRBV11-2 and TRBJ1-1, the complete variable domain reads EAGVAQSPRYKIIEKRQSVAFWCNPISGHATLYWYQQILGQGPKLLIQFQNNGVVDDSQLPKDRFSAERLKGVDSTLKIQPAKLEDSAVYLCASSLGDIYTEAFFGQGTRLTVV.

CDR3 in amino acids: CASRVDRATEAFF. CDR3 DNA: TGTGCCAGCAGGGTGGACAGGGCCACTGAAGCTTTCTTT. This chain connects TRBV12-3 or TRBV12-4 to TRBJ1-1; TRBD1 aligns across 8 bases. V shed 6 bases, J shed 4 bases, and the junction held 4 bases outside the gene matches. The CDR3 covers 13 residues.